This T cell receptor (beta chain) was identified in a study of T cells after yellow fever vaccination. This clonotype was seen repeatedly, ten times or more. Its antigen is unknown. Overall study findings and caveats: Post-booster repertoires contained most primary-vaccination clones again (around 97% CD4, approximately 88% CD8). Peaking faster, on day 5 versus 15, the secondary response was nonetheless weaker. Relatively few clonotypes were ones that appeared in both CD4 and CD8 compartments.

The CDR3 runs to 15 residues. The trim removed 3 bases at V and 4 bases at J, leaving 7 bases unmatched. Germline loops: CDR1 SGDLS, CDR2 YYNGEE. A 5'RACE template-switching step, the method used to make TCR cDNA, added a universal primer site and UMIs. MiXCR, applied by TCRdb to the 5' RACE reads, yields one record per CDR3 protein. Altogether about 320,000 distinct CDR3 sequences are present, over 3.5% being singletons, with the ten largest covering roughly a fifth. The chain links TRBV9 to TRBJ1-5, with 7 bases matching TRBD1. Sequenced here: PBMCs, sampled 15 days after the yellow fever booster vaccination. This sequence was found in a man aged 18 to 30 who received the YFV17D yellow fever vaccine. CDR3 DNA sequence: TGTGCCAGCAGCGGTGGGACAGACCTTAATCAGCCCCAGCATTTT. It yields the protein CASSGGTDLNQPQHF.